This T cell receptor (beta chain) was identified in a study of low-dose radiotherapy and immunotherapy resistance in tumors. Whole-study context: Participants were given intravenous cyclophosphamide 200 mg/m2 every two weeks, one day before radiation and immunotherapy.

Time point here: after trial treatment. The treatment is: LDRT plus nivolumab, ipilimumab, low-dose cyclophosphamide and aspirin (RACIN trial). Treatment of the donors consisted of nivolumab and ipilimumab (plus aspirin, low-dose cyclophosphamide and low-dose radiotherapy). Priming of first-strand cDNA relied on TRAV- and TRBV-specific primers (covering alpha and beta chains). TCRs were put through approximately 21 PCR cycles of amplification with Phusion. A constant-region primer and the V-primer adapter served as the primer pair. TCRdb fed the reads into MiXCR, producing one record per CDR3 protein. The top ten clones hold roughly 4% of a sample with more than 90,000 distinct CDR3 sequences, roughly 20% of them seen once. Germline V gene data show CDR1 as MRHNA and CDR2 as SNTAGT. V was pared by 4 bases and J by 7 bases, with 6 bases of the junction left unmatched. The CDR3 is made up of 14 amino acids.

The genes are TRBV6-4 and TRBJ2-1; 8 nucleotides align to TRBD2. This specimen was PBMCs, taken after low-dose radiotherapy plus immunotherapy. The clonotype comes from a male donor with prostate cancer. In DNA, the CDR3 is TGTGCCAGCAGTGGGACGGGGGGGCGAAATGAGCAGTTCTTC. Translating it yields CASSGTGGRNEQFF.